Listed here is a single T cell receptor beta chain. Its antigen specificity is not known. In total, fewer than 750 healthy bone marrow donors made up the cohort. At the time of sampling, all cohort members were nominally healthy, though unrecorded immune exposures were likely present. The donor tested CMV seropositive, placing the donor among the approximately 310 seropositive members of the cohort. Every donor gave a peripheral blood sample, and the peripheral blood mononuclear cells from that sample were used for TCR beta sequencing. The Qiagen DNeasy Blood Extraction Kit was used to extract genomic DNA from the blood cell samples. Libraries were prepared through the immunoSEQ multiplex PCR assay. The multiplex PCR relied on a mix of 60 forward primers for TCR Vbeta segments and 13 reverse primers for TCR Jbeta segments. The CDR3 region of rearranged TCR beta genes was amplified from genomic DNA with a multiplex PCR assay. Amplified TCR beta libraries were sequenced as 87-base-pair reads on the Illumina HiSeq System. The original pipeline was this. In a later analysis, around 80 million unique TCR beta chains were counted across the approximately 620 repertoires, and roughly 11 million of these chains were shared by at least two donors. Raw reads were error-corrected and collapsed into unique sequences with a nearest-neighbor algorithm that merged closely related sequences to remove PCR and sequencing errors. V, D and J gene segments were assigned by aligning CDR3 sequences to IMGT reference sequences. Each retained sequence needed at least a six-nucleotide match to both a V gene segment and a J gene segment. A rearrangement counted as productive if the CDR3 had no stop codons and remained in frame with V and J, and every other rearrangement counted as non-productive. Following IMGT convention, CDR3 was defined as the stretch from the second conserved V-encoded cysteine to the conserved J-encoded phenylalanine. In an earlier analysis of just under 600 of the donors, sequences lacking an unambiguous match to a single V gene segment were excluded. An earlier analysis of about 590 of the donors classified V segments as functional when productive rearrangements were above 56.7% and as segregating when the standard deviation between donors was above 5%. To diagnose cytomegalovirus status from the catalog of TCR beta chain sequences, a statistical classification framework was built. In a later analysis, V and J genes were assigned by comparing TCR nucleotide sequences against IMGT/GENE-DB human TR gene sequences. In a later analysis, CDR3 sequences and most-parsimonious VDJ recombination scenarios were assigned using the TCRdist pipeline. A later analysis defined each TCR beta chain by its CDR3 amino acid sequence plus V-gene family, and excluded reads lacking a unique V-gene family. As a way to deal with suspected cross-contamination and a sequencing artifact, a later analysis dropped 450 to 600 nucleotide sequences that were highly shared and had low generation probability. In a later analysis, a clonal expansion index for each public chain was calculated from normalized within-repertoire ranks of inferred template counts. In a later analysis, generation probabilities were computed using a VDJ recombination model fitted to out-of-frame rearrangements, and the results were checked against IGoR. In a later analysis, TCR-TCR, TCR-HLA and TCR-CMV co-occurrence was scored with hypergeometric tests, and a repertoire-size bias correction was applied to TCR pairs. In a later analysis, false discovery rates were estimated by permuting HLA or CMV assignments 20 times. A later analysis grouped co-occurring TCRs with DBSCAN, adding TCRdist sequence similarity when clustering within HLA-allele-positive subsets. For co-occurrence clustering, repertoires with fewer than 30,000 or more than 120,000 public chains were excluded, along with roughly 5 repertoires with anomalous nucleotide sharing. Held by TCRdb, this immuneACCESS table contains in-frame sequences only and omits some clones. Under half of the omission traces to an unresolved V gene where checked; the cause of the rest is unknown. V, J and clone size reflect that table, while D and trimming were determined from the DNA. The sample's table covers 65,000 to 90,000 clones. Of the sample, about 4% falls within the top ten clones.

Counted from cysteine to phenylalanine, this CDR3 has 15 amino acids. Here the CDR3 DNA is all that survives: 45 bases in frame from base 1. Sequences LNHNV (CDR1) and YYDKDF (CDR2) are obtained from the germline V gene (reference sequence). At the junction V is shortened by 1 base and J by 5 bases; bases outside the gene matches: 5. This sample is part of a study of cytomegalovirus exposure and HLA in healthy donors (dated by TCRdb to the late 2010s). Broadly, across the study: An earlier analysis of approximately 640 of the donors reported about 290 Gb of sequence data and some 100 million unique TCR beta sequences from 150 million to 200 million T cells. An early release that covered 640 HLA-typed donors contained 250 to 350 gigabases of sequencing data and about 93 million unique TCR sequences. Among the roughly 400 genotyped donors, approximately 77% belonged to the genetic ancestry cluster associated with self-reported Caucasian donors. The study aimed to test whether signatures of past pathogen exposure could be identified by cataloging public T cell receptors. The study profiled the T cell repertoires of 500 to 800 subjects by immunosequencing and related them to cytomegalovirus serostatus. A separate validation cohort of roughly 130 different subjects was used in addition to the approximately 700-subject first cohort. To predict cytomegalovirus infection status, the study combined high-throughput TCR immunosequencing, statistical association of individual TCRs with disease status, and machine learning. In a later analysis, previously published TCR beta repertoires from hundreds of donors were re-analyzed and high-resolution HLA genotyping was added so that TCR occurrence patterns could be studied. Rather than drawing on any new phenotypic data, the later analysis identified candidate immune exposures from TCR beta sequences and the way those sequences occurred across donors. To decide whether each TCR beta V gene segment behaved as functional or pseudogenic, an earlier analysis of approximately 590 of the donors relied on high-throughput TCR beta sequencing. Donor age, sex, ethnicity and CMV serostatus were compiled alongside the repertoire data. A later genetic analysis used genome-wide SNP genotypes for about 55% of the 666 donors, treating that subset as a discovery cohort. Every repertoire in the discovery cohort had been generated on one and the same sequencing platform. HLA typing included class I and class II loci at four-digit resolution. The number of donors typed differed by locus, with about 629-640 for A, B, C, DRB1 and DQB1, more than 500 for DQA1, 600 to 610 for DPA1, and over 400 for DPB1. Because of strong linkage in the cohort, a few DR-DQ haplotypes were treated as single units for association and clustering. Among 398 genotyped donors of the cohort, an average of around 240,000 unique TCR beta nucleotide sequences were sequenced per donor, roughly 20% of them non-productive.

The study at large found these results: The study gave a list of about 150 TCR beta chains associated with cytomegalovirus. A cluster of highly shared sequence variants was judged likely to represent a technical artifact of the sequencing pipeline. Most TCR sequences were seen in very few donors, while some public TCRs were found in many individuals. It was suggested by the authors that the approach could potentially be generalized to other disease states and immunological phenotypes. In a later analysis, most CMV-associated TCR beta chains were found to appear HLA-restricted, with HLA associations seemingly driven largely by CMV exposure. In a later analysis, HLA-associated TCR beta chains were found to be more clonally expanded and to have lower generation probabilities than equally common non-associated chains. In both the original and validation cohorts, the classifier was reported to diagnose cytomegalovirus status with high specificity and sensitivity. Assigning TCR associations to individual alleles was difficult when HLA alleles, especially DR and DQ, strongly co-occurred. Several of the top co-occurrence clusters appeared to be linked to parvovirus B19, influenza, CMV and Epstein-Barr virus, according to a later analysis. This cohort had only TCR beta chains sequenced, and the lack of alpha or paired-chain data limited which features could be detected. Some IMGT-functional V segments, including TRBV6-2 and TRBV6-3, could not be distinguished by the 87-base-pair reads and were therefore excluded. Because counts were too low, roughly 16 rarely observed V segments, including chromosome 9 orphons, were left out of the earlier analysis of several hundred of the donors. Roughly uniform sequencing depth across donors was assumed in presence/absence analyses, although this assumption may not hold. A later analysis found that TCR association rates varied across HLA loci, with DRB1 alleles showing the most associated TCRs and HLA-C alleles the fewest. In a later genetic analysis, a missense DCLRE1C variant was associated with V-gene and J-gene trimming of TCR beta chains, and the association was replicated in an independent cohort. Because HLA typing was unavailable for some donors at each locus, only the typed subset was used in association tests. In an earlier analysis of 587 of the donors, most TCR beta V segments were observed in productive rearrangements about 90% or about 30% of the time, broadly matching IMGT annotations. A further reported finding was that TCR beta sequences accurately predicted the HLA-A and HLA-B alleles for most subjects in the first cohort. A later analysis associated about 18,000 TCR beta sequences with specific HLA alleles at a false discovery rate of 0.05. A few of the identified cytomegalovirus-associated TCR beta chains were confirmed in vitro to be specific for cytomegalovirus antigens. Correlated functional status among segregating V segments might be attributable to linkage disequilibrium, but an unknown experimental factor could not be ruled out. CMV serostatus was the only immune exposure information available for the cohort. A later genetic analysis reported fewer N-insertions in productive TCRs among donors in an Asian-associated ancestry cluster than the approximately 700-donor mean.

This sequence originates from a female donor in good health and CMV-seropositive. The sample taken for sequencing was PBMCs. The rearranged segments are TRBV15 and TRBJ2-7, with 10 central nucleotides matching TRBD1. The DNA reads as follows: TGTGCCACCAGCAGAGGGGGGACAGGGGCTAACGAGCAGTACTTC. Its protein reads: CATSRGGTGANEQYF.